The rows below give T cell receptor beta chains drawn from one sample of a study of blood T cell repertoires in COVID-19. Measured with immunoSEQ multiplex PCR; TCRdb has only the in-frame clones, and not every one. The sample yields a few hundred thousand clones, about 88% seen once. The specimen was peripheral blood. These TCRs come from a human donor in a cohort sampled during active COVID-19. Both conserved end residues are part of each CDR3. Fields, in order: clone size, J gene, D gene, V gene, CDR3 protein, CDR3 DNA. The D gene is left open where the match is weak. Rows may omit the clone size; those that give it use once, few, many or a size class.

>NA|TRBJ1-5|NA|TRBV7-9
CASSQDVQPQHF
TGTGCCAGCAGCCAGGATGTTCAGCCCCAGCATTTT
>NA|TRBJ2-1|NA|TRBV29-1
CSATAGPSREQFF
TGCAGCGCCACGGCGGGACCGTCCAGGGAGCAGTTCTTC
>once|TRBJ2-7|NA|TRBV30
CAWSVGRDYEQYF
TGTGCCTGGAGTGTGGGCAGGGACTACGAGCAGTACTTC
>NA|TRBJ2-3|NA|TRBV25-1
CASSEPPETDTQYF
TGTGCCAGCAGTGAACCCCCAGAAACAGATACGCAGTATTTT
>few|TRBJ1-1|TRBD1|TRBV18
CASSPPSTGGTEAFF
TGTGCCAGCTCACCACCATCGACAGGGGGCACTGAAGCTTTCTTT
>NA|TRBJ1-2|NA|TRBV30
CAWDTRFYGYTF
TGTGCCTGGGATACCCGGTTTTATGGCTACACCTTC
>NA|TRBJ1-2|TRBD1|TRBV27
CASSSLDRVNYGYTF
TGTGCCAGCAGTTCTCTGGACAGGGTTAACTATGGCTACACCTTC
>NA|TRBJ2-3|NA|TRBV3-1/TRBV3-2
CASSKNRDTRTDTQYF
TGTGCCAGCAGTAAAAACCGGGACACACGCACAGATACGCAGTATTTT
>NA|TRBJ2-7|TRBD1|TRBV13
CASSLNRGLGTEQYF
TGTGCCAGCAGCCTAAACAGGGGGCTAGGGACCGAGCAGTACTTC
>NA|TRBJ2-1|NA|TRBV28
CASSGDMGQFF
TGTGCCAGCAGTGGGGACATGGGGCAGTTCTTC
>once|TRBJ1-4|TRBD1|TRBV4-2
CASSQGTGGNEKLFF
TGTGCCAGCAGCCAAGGAACAGGGGGGAATGAAAAACTGTTTTTT
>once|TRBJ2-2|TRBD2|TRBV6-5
CASSWSSGYTGELFF
TGTGCCAGCAGTTGGTCTAGCGGTTACACCGGGGAGCTGTTTTTT
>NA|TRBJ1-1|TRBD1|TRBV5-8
CASSKRTGWWDTEAFF
TGTGCCAGCAGCAAGAGGACAGGGTGGTGGGACACTGAAGCTTTCTTT
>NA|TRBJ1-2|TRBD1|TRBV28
CASSSGQGARGYTF
TGTGCCAGCAGTTCGGGACAGGGGGCGAGGGGCTACACCTTC
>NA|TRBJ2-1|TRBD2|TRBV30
CAWSTSGRGGEQFF
TGTGCCTGGAGTACTAGCGGGAGGGGTGGTGAGCAGTTCTTC
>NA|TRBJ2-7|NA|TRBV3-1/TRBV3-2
CASSQEKRASYEQYF
TGTGCCAGCAGCCAAGAGAAGAGGGCGTCTTACGAGCAGTACTTC
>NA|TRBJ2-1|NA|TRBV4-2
CASSQESGLNYNEQFF
TGTGCCAGCAGCCAAGAATCAGGATTAAACTACAATGAGCAGTTCTTC
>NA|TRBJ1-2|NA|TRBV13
CASSLSYGEIINGYTF
TGTGCCAGCAGCTTATCATACGGGGAGATAATAAATGGCTACACCTTC
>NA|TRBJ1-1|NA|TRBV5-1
CASSLRQGPMNTEAFF
TGCGCCAGCAGCTTGCGGCAGGGCCCCATGAACACTGAAGCTTTCTTT
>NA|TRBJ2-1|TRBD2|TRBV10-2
CASSDLASGGDYNEQFF
TGCGCCAGCAGTGATTTGGCTAGCGGGGGGGATTACAATGAGCAGTTCTTC
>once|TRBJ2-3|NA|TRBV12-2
CASRLASAGTGCTDTQYF
TGTGCAAGTCGCTTAGCATCAGCGGGGACAGGGTGCACAGATACGCAGTATTTT
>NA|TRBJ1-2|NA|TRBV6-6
CASSQIQYGYTF
TGTGCCAGCAGCCAAATACAGTATGGCTACACCTTC
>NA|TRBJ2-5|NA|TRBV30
CAWSVRRGETQYF
TGTGCCTGGAGTGTACGCAGGGGTGAGACCCAGTACTTC
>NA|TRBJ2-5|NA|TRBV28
CASSPQGGVETQYF
TGTGCCAGCAGCCCCCAGGGAGGCGTAGAGACCCAGTACTTC
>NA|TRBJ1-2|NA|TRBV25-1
CASSPGPQGGGYTF
TGTGCCAGCTCCCCCGGACCCCAGGGAGGTGGCTACACCTTC
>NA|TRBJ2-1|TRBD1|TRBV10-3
CAIRTGQGYNEQFF
TGTGCCATCAGGACGGGACAGGGTTACAATGAGCAGTTCTTC
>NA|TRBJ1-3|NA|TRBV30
CAWSRGISGNTIYF
TGTGCCTGGTCCAGAGGGATCTCTGGAAACACCATATATTTT
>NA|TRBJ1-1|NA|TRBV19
CASSANAGRGTEAFF
TGTGCCAGTAGCGCTAACGCGGGGCGAGGCACTGAAGCTTTCTTT
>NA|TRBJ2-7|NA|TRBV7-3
CASSLAGSDYEQYF
TGTGCCAGCAGCTTAGCCGGGTCCGACTACGAGCAGTACTTC
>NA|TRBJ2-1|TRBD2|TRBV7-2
CASSFQAGGPPYNEQFF
TGTGCCAGCAGCTTTCAGGCGGGAGGCCCCCCTTACAATGAGCAGTTCTTC
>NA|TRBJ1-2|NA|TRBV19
CASTGGQARTSAGYTF
TGTGCCAGTACTGGGGGCCAGGCCAGGACATCCGCTGGCTACACCTTC
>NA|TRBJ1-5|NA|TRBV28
CASSLRLGNQPQHF
TGTGCCAGCAGTTTACGGTTAGGCAATCAGCCCCAGCATTTT
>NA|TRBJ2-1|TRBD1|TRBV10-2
CASRGTGSLIHNEQFF
TGCGCCAGCAGGGGGACAGGGAGCCTAATTCACAATGAGCAGTTCTTC
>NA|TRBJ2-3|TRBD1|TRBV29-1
CSVETGESSTDTQYF
TGCAGCGTTGAAACAGGGGAGTCTAGCACAGATACGCAGTATTTT
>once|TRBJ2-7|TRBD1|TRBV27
CASSPGQGTVHEQYF
TGTGCCAGCAGTCCTGGACAGGGGACCGTTCACGAGCAGTACTTC
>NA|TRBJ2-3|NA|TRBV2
CASSSGDTDTQYF
TGTGCCAGCAGTAGCGGCGACACAGATACGCAGTATTTT
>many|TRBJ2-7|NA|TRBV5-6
CASSSTGNYEQYF
TGTGCCAGCAGCTCGACAGGTAACTACGAGCAGTACTTC
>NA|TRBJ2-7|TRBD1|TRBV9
CASSPRGQSYYEQYF
TGTGCCAGCAGCCCCCGGGGACAGAGCTATTACGAGCAGTACTTC
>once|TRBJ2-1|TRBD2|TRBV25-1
CASSEYIGLAGGSNEQFF
TGTGCCAGCAGTGAATATATAGGGCTAGCGGGGGGAAGCAATGAGCAGTTCTTC
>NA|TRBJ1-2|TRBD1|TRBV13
CASSFTGEIDYGYTF
TGTGCCAGCAGCTTTACAGGGGAAATTGACTATGGCTACACCTTC
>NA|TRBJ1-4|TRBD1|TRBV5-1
CASRSWGQGAVNEKLFF
TGCGCCAGCAGGTCGTGGGGACAGGGGGCAGTTAATGAAAAACTGTTTTTT
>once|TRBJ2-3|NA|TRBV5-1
CASSLNQMDTQYF
TGCGCCAGCAGCTTGAACCAGATGGATACGCAGTATTTT
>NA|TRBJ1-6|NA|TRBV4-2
CASSQETSSGAQYNSPLHF
TGTGCCAGCAGCCAAGAAACTTCGTCAGGGGCTCAGTATAATTCACCCCTCCACTTT